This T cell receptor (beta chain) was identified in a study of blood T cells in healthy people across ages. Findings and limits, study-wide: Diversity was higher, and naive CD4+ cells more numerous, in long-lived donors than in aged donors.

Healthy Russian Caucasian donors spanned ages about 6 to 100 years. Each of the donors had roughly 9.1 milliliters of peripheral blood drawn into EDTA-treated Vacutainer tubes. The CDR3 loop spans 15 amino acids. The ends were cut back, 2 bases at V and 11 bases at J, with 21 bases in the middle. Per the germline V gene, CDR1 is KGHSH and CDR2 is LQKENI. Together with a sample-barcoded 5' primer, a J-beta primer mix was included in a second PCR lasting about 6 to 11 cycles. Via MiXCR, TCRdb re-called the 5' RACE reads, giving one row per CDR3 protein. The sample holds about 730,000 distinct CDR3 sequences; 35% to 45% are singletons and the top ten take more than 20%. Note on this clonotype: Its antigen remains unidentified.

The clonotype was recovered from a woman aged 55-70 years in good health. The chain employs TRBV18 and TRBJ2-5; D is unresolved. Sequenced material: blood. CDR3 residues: CASSPGSTMDNEQYF. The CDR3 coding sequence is TGTGCCAGCTCACCAGGTTCTACAATGGATAATGAGCAGTACTTC.